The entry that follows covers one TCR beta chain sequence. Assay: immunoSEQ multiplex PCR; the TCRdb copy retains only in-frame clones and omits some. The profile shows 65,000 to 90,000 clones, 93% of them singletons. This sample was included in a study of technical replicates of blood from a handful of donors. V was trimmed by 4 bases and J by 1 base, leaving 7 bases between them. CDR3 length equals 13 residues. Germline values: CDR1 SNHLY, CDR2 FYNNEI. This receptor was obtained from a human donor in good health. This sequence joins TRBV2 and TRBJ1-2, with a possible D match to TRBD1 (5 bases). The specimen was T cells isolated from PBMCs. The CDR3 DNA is TGTGCCAGCAGTGGGGACTTTAACTATGGCTACACCTTC. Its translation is CASSGDFNYGYTF.